This T cell receptor (beta chain) is drawn from a study of CD8+CD57+ T cells in acquired aplastic anemia. Germline V gene data show CDR1 as SGHTA and CDR2 as FQGNSA. This CDR3 has 13 residues. Trimming took 2 bases from V and 8 from J, leaving 12 bases between them. Investigators profiled TCR beta VDJ and CDR3 from genomic DNA template. TCRdb reprocessed the reads with MiXCR, giving one entry per CDR3 protein. The data hold approximately 150,000 distinct CDR3 sequences, with 40% to 55% observed a single time. Those patients picked for sequencing had displayed CD8+CD57+ cell expansion on flow cytometry.

J is TRBJ1-2 and V is TRBV7-2, with a tentative D call TRBD1 (5 bases). This receptor was taken from a human donor with aplastic anemia. Sample: sorted CD4+, CD8+, or CD8+CD57+ T cells (not recorded which) from PBMCs. In DNA form, the CDR3 reads TGTGCCAGCAGCTTATCGGGACGCCGGGGCTACACCTTC. As protein: CASSLSGRRGYTF.